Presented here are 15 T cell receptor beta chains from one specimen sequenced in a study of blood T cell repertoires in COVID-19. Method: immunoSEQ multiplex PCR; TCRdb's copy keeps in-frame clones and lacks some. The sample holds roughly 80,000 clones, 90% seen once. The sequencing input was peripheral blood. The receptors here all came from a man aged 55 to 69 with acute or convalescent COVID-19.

The CDR3 sequence is CASRSGQSSLTCYF. CDR3 in DNA: TGTGCCAGCAGGTCTGGACAGTCCAGCTTAACGTGTTACTTC. The V and J genes are TRBV6-5 and TRBJ2-7; D is possibly TRBD1 (6 bases). Germline lookup yields CDR1 MNHEY and CDR2 SVGAGI. Trimming took off 6 bases at V and 13 bases at J, with 25 bases between the two ends. There are 14 residues in the CDR3.

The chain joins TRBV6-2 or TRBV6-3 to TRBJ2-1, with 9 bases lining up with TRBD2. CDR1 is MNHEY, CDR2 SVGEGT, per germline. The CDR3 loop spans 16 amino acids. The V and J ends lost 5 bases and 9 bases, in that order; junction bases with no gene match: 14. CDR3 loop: CASSPLAGEEVPEQFF. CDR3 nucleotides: TGTGCCAGCAGTCCCTTAGCGGGAGAGGAGGTACCTGAGCAGTTCTTC.

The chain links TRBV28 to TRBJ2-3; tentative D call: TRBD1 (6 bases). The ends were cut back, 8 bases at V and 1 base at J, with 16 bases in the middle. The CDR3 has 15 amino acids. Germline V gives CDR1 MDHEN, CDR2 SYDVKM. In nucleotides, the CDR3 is TGTGCCAGCGCCGCCGTGACAGGAGGCACAGATACGCAGTATTTT. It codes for CASAAVTGGTDTQYF.

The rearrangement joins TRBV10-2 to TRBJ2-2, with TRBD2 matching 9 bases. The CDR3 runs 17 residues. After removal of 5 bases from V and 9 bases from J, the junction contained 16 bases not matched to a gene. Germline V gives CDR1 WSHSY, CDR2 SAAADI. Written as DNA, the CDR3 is TGCGCCAGCAGTTCTCACATACTGACTAGCGGTAGCCGGGAGCTGTTTTTT. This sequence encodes CASSSHILTSGSRELFF.

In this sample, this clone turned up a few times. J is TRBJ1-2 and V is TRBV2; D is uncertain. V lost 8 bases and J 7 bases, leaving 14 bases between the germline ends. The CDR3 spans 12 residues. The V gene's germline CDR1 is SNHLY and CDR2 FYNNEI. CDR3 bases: TGTGCCAGCCGCCGGGTTAGTTCTGGCTACACCTTC. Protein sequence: CASRRVSSGYTF.

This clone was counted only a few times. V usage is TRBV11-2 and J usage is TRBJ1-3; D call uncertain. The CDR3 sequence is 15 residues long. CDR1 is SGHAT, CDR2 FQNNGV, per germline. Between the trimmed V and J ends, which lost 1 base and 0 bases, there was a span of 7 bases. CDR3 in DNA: TGTGCCAGCAGCTTAGGAGTAGTCTCTGGAAACACCATATATTTT. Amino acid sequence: CASSLGVVSGNTIYF.

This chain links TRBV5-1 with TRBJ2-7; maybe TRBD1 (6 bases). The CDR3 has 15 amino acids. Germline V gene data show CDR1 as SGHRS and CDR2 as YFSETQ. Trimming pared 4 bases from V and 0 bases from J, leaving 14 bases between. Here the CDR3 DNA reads TGCGCCAGCAGCCTGGAAGGACAGAGCTCCTACGAGCAGTACTTC. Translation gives CASSLEGQSSYEQYF.

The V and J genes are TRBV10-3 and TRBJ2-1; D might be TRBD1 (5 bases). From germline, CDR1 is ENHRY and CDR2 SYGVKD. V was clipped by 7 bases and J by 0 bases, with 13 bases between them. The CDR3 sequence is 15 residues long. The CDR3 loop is CAITGGQGSYNEQFF. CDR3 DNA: TGTGCCATCACGGGTGGGCAGGGCTCCTACAATGAGCAGTTCTTC.

The CDR3: CASSPSGTTGELFF. The DNA for the CDR3 is TGTGCCAGCAGCCCGAGTGGTACCACCGGGGAGCTGTTTTTT. The chain couples TRBV7-9 to TRBJ2-2; D is undetermined. The CDR3 contains 14 residues. Germline V lookup: CDR1 SEHNR, CDR2 FQNEAQ (reference sequence). V was pared by 5 bases and J by 4 bases, with 11 bases between.

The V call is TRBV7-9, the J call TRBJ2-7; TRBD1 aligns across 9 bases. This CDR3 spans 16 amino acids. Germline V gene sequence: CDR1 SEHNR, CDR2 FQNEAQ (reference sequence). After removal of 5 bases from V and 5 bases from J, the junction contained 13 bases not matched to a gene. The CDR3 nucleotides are TGTGCCAGCAGCCCAAAGCCGGGACAGGGAGTCCACGAGCAGTACTTC. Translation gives CASSPKPGQGVHEQYF.

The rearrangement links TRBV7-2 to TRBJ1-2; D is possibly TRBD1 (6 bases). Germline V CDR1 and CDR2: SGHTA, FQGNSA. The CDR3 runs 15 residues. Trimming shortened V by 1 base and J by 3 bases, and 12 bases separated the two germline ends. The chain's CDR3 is CASSLVSQGDYGYTF. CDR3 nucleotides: TGTGCCAGCAGCTTAGTGTCACAGGGTGACTATGGCTACACCTTC.

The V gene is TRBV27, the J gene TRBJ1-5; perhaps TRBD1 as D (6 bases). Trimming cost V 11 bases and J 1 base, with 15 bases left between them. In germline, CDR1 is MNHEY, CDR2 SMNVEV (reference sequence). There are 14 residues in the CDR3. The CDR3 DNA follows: TGTGCCTCCCGGGACACCTTCAGCAATCAGCCCCAGCATTTT. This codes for CASRDTFSNQPQHF.

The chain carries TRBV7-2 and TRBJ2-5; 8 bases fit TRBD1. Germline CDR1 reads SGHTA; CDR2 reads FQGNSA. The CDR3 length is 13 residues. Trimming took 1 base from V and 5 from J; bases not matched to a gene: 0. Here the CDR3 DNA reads TGTGCCAGCAGCTTAGGGACAGGGGAGACCCAGTACTTC. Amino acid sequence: CASSLGTGETQYF.

Written as DNA, the CDR3 is TGTGCCAGCAGCGGGACTAGCGGGATTATGATCAATGAGCAGTTCTTC. As protein: CASSGTSGIMINEQFF. J is TRBJ2-1 and V is TRBV9; TRBD2 agrees at 12 bases. The junction had 7 bases not matched to a gene; V was cut back by 3 bases and J by 6 bases. This CDR3 spans 16 amino acids. Germline V CDR1 and CDR2: SGDLS, YYNGEE.

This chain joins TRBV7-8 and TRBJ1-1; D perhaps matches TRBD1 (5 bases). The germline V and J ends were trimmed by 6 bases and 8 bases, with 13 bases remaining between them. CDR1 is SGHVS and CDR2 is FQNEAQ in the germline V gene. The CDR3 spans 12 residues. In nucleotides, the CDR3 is TGTGCCAGCAGAACAGGTGGGGCGGAAGCTTTCTTT. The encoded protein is CASRTGGAEAFF.